These 16 T cell receptor beta chains came from one sample sequenced in a study of T and B cells in COVID-19 patients. TRB rearrangements were amplified by multiplex PCR with BIOMED2 TRB-A/B primers. TCRdb processed the multiplex PCR reads anew with MiXCR; each CDR3 protein has one entry. The table has 23,000 or so distinct CDR3 sequences, approximately 30% seen once; the top ten hold less than 2.5%. From blood, roughly 220-550 ng of genomic DNA served as TRB template. The sample consisted of blood. The receptors were gathered from a human donor who had recovered from COVID-19.

This clonotype was picked up a small number of times. The chain recombines TRBV5-4 with TRBJ2-3, with 7 bases lining up with TRBD2. The CDR3 contains 16 residues. Trimming took 4 bases from V and 2 from J; bases not matched to a gene: 10. Germline CDR1 and CDR2: SGHNT and YYREEE (reference sequence). The CDR3 bases are TGTGCCAGCAGCCCCCCGGGAGCGGGGAACACAGATACGCAGTATTTT. It translates to CASSPPGAGNTDTQYF.

This chain connects TRBV7-9 to TRBJ1-1; 8 bases agree with TRBD1. The CDR3 totals 14 residues. V lost 4 bases to trimming and J lost 6 bases; unmatched junction nucleotides: 7. CDR1 and CDR2 from the germline V gene are SEHNR and FQNEAQ (reference sequence). The CDR3 DNA follows: TGTGCCAGCAGCTCAAGACAGGGGTCCCCTGAAGCTTTCTTT. Protein: CASSSRQGSPEAFF.

The chain employs TRBV7-9 and TRBJ1-2; D remains ambiguous. The germline V and J ends were trimmed by 0 bases and 6 bases, with 14 bases remaining between them. The germline V gene encodes CDR1 SEHNR and CDR2 FQNEAQ (reference sequence). This CDR3 region has 15 residues. The CDR3 spells CASSLADRGWDGYTF. CDR3 in DNA: TGTGCCAGCAGCTTAGCGGATAGAGGGTGGGATGGCTACACCTTC.

This chain links TRBV5-1 with TRBJ2-1, with TRBD2 as a possible D gene (6 bases). V was trimmed by 5 bases and J by 10 bases, leaving 13 bases between them. The CDR3 runs 12 residues. The germline V gene has CDR1 SGHRS and CDR2 YFSETQ. CDR3: CASRLDSGEQFF. For the CDR3, the DNA is TGCGCCAGCAGGCTCGACAGCGGGGAGCAGTTCTTC.

This sequence joins TRBV5-4 and TRBJ1-1; possible D gene TRBD1, 5 bases. Per germline, CDR1 SGHNT and CDR2 YYREEE (reference sequence). The CDR3 extends over 16 amino acids. V dropped 5 bases and J dropped 3 bases, with 20 bases sitting between them. The CDR3: CASRGKWGMRDTEAFF. The CDR3 DNA is TGTGCCAGCAGGGGGAAATGGGGCATGAGGGACACTGAAGCTTTCTTT.

This chain joins TRBV11-3 and TRBJ1-1, with 11 bases fitting TRBD1. Germline V gene sequence: CDR1 SGHNT, CDR2 YENEEA. With V trimmed by 5 bases and J by 3 bases, 2 bases remained unmatched. This CDR3 comprises 14 residues. The CDR3 sequence is CASSRDRGYTEAFF. CDR3 coding DNA: TGTGCCAGCAGCCGGGACAGGGGGTACACTGAAGCTTTCTTT.

This clonotype turned up a few times. The chain employs TRBV24-1 and TRBJ2-2; unclear D gene. The germline gives CDR1 KGHDR, CDR2 SFDVKD. Trimming left V 4 bases short and J 2 bases short, with 10 bases between. The CDR3 spans 15 residues. CDR3 sequence (DNA): TGTGCCACCAGTGACGCCCTATCCAACACCGGGGAGCTGTTTTTT. Protein product: CATSDALSNTGELFF.

This clonotype occurred many times. The CDR3 nucleotides are TGTGCCAGCAGCTCGGGACTAGCGGGCACCTACAATGAGCAGTTCTTC. Translated: CASSSGLAGTYNEQFF. This chain links TRBV5-4 with TRBJ2-1, with 12 bases matching TRBD2. Per the germline V gene, CDR1 is SGHNT and CDR2 is YYREEE (reference sequence). The length of the CDR3 is 16 residues. V trimming: 3 bases; J trimming: 2 bases; junction bases outside the gene matches: 3. The whole variable domain, filled in from reference TRBV5-4 and TRBJ2-1, reads ETGVTQSPTHLIKTRGQQVTLRCSSQSGHNTVSWYQQALGQGPQFIFQYYREEENGRGNFPPRFSGLQFPNYSSELNVNALELDDSALYLCASSSGLAGTYNEQFFGPGTRLTVL.

V gene TRBV5-6 combines with J gene TRBJ1-6; D remains ambiguous. V was shortened by 6 bases and J by 6 bases, with 13 bases between the two germline ends. Germline CDR1 and CDR2: SGHDT and YYEEEE. This CDR3 is built from 14 residues. DNA for the CDR3: TGTGCCAGCATTCCCCCCGGAGGTAATTCACCCCTCCACTTT. Amino acid sequence: CASIPPGGNSPLHF. The whole variable domain, filled in from reference TRBV5-6 and TRBJ1-6, reads DAGVTQSPTHLIKTRGQQVTLRCSPKSGHDTVSWYQQALGQGPQFIFQYYEEEERQRGNFPDRFSGHQFPNYSSELNVNALLLGDSALYLCASIPPGGNSPLHFGNGTRLTVT.

J is TRBJ2-3 and V is TRBV5-4; 7 bases match TRBD2. V lost 2 bases, J lost 1 base, and 7 bases stayed unmatched. The CDR3 runs 16 residues. Germline V gene sequence: CDR1 SGHNT, CDR2 YYREEE (reference sequence). The chain's CDR3 is CASSFLGGSGTDTQYF. The CDR3 DNA follows: TGTGCCAGCAGCTTTTTGGGGGGGTCCGGCACAGATACGCAGTATTTT. Complete variable domain (other parts from reference TRBV5-4 and TRBJ2-3): ETGVTQSPTHLIKTRGQQVTLRCSSQSGHNTVSWYQQALGQGPQFIFQYYREEENGRGNFPPRFSGLQFPNYSSELNVNALELDDSALYLCASSFLGGSGTDTQYFGPGTRLTVL.

This clonotype is medium-sized. The chain couples TRBV15 to TRBJ2-2; D is unclear. There are 15 residues in the CDR3. With 8 bases removed from V and 0 bases from J, the gap between germline ends came to 13 bases. The V gene's germline CDR1 is LNHNV and CDR2 YYDKDF (reference sequence). CDR3 nucleotide sequence: TGTGCCACCTCGCTGCGACGGACGAACACCGGGGAGCTGTTTTTT. This encodes CATSLRRTNTGELFF.

The gene calls are TRBV10-1 and TRBJ2-1; TRBD1 agrees at 7 bases. The V segment lost 0 bases and the J segment 5 bases; nucleotides outside the gene matches: 7. This CDR3 has 16 amino acids. Per the germline V gene, CDR1 is WNHNN and CDR2 is SYGVQD (reference sequence). This CDR3 reads CASSESTGWNNNEQFF. The CDR3 DNA is TGCGCCAGCAGTGAGTCGACAGGGTGGAACAACAATGAGCAGTTCTTC.

The chain couples TRBV27 to TRBJ2-7; no clear D gene. V gave up 5 bases and J gave up 6 bases, with 11 bases separating them. The CDR3 runs to 12 residues. Germline CDR1 and CDR2: MNHEY and SMNVEV (reference sequence). CDR3 loop: CASSIERREQYF. As DNA, the CDR3 is TGTGCCAGCAGTATCGAACGGCGCGAGCAGTACTTC.

Only one count was recorded for this clonotype. The rearrangement links TRBV12-3 or TRBV12-4 to TRBJ1-6; D gene ambiguous. Trimming took 4 bases from V and 0 from J, leaving 7 bases between them. CDR3 length equals 15 residues. Here the CDR3 reads CASSSTVSYNSPLHF. The CDR3, as DNA: TGTGCCAGCAGTTCGACCGTCTCCTATAATTCACCCCTCCACTTT.

This clonotype was seen many times. V gene TRBV6-2 or TRBV6-3 combines with J gene TRBJ2-3, with D hard to call. Germline V CDR1 and CDR2: MNHEY, SVGEGT. The CDR3 spans 15 residues. Between the trimmed V and J ends, which lost 3 bases and 2 bases, there was a span of 12 bases. CDR3 residues: CASSYSNTDTDTQYF. The CDR3 nucleotides read TGTGCCAGCAGTTATTCTAACACAGACACAGATACGCAGTATTTT.

This clonotype appeared a few times. The chain combines TRBV6-5 with TRBJ1-2; TRBD1 matches at 7 bases. The CDR3 is made up of 16 amino acids. V lost 4 bases and J lost 6; bases outside the gene matches: 14. The germline V gene encodes CDR1 MNHEY and CDR2 SVGAGI. CDR3 in DNA: TGTGCCAGCAGTTTAGACTCGCGTCGACAGGGTGATGGCTACACCTTC. This gives the protein CASSLDSRRQGDGYTF.